The 14 T cell receptor beta chains given below trace back to one sample, sequenced in a study of cytomegalovirus exposure and HLA in healthy donors. A multiplex PCR was run with 60 Vbeta primers and 13 Jbeta primers. This table comes from immunoSEQ multiplex PCR, and its TCRdb copy is limited to in-frame clones, with some not included. The sample lists around 100,000 clones, 74% occurring once. The sequenced sample was PBMCs. These receptors all stem from a man aged 50 to 60 in good health and CMV-seropositive.

The gene calls are TRBV7-2 and TRBJ2-4; maybe TRBD1 (5 bases). This CDR3 comprises 13 residues. Germline CDR1 reads SGHTA; CDR2 reads FQGNSA. The V gene lost 3 bases and the J gene lost 2 bases, with 5 bases spanning the gap. The CDR3 DNA is TGTGCCAGCAGCTTGGACACCAAAAACATTCAGTACTTC. It codes for CASSLDTKNIQYF.

The chain has TRBV4-1 and TRBJ1-5; 12 bases are a match to TRBD1. Germline V gives CDR1 MGHRA, CDR2 YSYEKL. The CDR3 is 16 amino acids. J was trimmed by 6 bases and V by 0 bases; bases with no gene match: 3. CDR3 in amino acids: CASSQEGTGGVQPQHF. The CDR3 bases are TGCGCCAGCAGCCAAGAAGGGACAGGGGGCGTTCAGCCCCAGCATTTT.

The V call is TRBV10-2, the J call TRBJ2-3; D may be TRBD1 (7 bases). The CDR3 loop spans 15 amino acids. Per germline, CDR1 WSHSY and CDR2 SAAADI. V gave up 8 bases and J gave up 9 bases, with 24 bases separating them. The CDR3 reads CASALQGEAHGTQYF. DNA of the CDR3: TGCGCCAGCGCACTTCAGGGGGAGGCACATGGGACGCAGTATTTT.

This clone was seen only a few times. The chain employs TRBV9 and TRBJ1-3; D is possibly TRBD1 (6 bases). The CDR3 length is 14 residues. Germline CDR1 reads SGDLS; CDR2 reads YYNGEE. V lost 5 bases and J lost 4, with 13 bases in between. In DNA form, the CDR3 reads TGTGCCAGCAGTGCCCGGGACATAGGAAACACCATATATTTT. Translation: CASSARDIGNTIYF.

This rearrangement joins TRBV7-5 to TRBJ1-2. TRBV7-5 is termed a pseudogene. The CDR3 consists of 11 residues. The CDR3 DNA sequence: TGTGCCAGAAGAAAAGAACTGGGGGGTTGTTTC. Its translation: CARRKELGGCF.

This sequence joins TRBV7-8 and TRBJ1-2; 9 bases map to TRBD1. J gave up 7 bases and V 4 bases, and 4 bases lay outside the gene matches. Germline V lookup: CDR1 SGHVS, CDR2 FQNEAQ. The CDR3 runs 13 residues. This CDR3 reads CASSYTGGSGYTF. The CDR3 bases are TGTGCCAGCAGCTATACAGGGGGCAGTGGCTACACCTTC.

The rearrangement joins TRBV7-3 to TRBJ1-6; D is undetermined. The V gene lost 5 bases and the J gene lost 9 bases, with 17 bases spanning the gap. The germline gives CDR1 SGHTA, CDR2 FQGTGA. The CDR3 has 15 amino acids. The CDR3 DNA is TGTGCCAGCAGCAAAACCGGCCGGGGTGGTTCACCCCTCCACTTT. Its translation: CASSKTGRGGSPLHF.

This chain uses TRBV19 with TRBJ1-1; 7 bases match TRBD1. Germline trimming cut 5 bases from V and 9 bases from J; bases unmatched to any gene: 6. Germline values: CDR1 LNHDA, CDR2 SQIVND (reference sequence). The CDR3 length is 12 residues. The CDR3 is CASSPDRVKAFF. The CDR3 DNA reads as TGTGCCAGTAGTCCTGACAGGGTGAAAGCTTTCTTT.

This chain connects TRBV28 to TRBJ1-4; weak D call: TRBD1 (6 bases). Between the trimmed V and J ends, which lost 4 bases and 0 bases, there was a span of 12 bases. The CDR3 sequence is 16 residues long. Germline V CDR1 and CDR2: MDHEN, SYDVKM. CDR3 DNA: TGTGCCAGCAGTTGGGGGGGGCGAGCAACTAATGAAAAACTGTTTTTT. Protein sequence: CASSWGGRATNEKLFF.

J is TRBJ2-7 and V is TRBV4-1; 7 bases align to TRBD1. This CDR3 region has 14 residues. The germline V gene encodes CDR1 MGHRA and CDR2 YSYEKL. Trimming at V came to 3 bases and at J to 7 bases, leaving 9 bases not matched to a gene. The chain's CDR3 is CASSQGDSWREQYF. DNA of the CDR3: TGCGCCAGCAGCCAGGGGGACAGTTGGCGTGAGCAGTACTTC.

This chain connects TRBV5-4 to TRBJ1-2, with D possibly being TRBD1 (6 bases). Trimming shortened V by 5 bases and J by 4 bases, and 15 bases separated the two germline ends. Germline-derived CDR1 and CDR2 are SGHNT and YYREEE (reference sequence). This CDR3 has 14 residues. CDR3 sequence reads: CASSSMDRRYGYTF. The CDR3 nucleotides are TGTGCCAGCAGTTCTATGGACAGACGCTATGGCTACACCTTC.

The chain has TRBV5-1 and TRBJ1-1; D not certain. The V gene's germline CDR1 is SGHRS and CDR2 YFSETQ. V was trimmed by 0 bases and J by 5 bases, leaving 8 bases between them. The CDR3 loop spans 13 amino acids. The chain's CDR3 is CASSLGSGTEAFF. The DNA of the CDR3 is TGCGCCAGCAGCTTGGGGTCGGGTACTGAAGCTTTCTTT. Using reference TRBV5-1 and TRBJ1-1 for the parts outside the CDR3, the full variable domain is KAGVTQTPRYLIKTRGQQVTLSCSPISGHRSVSWYQQTPGQGLQFLFEYFSETQRNKGNFPGRFSGRQFSNSRSEMNVSTLELGDSALYLCASSLGSGTEAFFGQGTRLTVV.

This rearrangement joins TRBV15 to TRBJ1-1; 7 bases are a match to TRBD1. V shed 3 bases, J shed 2 bases, and the junction held 3 bases outside the gene matches. The CDR3 length is 14 residues. Looked up from germline, CDR1 is LNHNV and CDR2 is YYDKDF (reference sequence). The CDR3: CATSSSGGNTEAFF. The CDR3 nucleotides are TGTGCCACCAGCAGTTCAGGGGGTAACACTGAAGCTTTCTTT. The full variable domain, its missing parts supplied by reference TRBV15 and TRBJ1-1, is DAMVIQNPRYQVTQFGKPVTLSCSQTLNHNVMYWYQQKSSQAPKLLFHYYDKDFNNEADTPDNFQSRRPNTSFCFLDIRSPGLGDTAMYLCATSSSGGNTEAFFGQGTRLTVV.

This clone was observed a handful of times. V gene TRBV6-1 combines with J gene TRBJ1-1, with 7 bases identical to TRBD1. Per germline, CDR1 MNHNS and CDR2 SASEGT. V shed 3 bases, J shed 2 bases, and the junction held 15 bases outside the gene matches. The CDR3 is 18 residues long. This CDR3 reads CASSDARDSRAANTEAFF. CDR3 DNA sequence: TGTGCCAGCAGTGACGCGCGGGACAGTCGAGCTGCAAACACTGAAGCTTTCTTT.